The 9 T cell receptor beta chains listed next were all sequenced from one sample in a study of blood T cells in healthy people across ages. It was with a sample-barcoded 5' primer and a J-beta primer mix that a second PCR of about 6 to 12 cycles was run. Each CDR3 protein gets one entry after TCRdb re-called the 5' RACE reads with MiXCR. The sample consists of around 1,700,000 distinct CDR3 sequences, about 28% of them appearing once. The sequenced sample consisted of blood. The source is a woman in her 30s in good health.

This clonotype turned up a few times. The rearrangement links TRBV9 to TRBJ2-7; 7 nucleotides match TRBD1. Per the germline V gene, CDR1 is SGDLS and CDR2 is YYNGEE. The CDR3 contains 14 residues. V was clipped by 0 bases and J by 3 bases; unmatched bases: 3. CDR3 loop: CASSVGGQNYEQYF. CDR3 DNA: TGTGCCAGCAGCGTAGGGGGACAGAACTACGAGCAGTACTTC.

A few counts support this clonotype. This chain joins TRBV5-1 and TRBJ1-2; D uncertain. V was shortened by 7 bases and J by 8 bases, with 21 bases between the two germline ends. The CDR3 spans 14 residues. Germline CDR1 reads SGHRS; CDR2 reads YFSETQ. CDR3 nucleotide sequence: TGCGCCAGCGGCAGGACGGATTCTATGCTGGGCTACACCTTC. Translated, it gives CASGRTDSMLGYTF.

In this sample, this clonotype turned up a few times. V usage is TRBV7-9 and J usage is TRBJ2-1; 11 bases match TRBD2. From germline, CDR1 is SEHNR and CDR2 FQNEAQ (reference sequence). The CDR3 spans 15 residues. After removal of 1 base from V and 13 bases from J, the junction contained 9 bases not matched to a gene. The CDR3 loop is CASSLGSSGGPEQFF. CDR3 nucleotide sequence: TGTGCCAGCAGCTTAGGATCTAGCGGGGGGCCGGAACAGTTCTTC.

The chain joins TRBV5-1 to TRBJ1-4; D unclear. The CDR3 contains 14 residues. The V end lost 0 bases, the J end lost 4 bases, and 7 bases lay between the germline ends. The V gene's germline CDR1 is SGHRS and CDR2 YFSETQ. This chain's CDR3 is CASSLAWSNEKLFF. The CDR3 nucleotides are TGCGCCAGCAGCTTGGCGTGGAGTAATGAAAAACTGTTTTTT.

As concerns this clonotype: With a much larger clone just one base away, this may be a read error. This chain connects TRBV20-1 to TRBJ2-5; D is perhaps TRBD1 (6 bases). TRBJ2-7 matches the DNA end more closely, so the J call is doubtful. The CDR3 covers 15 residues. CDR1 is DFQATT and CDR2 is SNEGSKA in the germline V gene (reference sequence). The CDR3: CSALTGGSVGYEQYF. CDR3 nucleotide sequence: TGCAGTGCTCTGACTGGGGGCAGTGTTGGCTACGAGCAGTACTTC.

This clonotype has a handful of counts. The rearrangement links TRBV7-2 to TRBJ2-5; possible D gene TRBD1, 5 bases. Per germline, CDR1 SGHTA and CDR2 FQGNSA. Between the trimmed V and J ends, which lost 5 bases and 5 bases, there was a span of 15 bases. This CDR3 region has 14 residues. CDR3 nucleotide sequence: TGTGCCAGCAGCCCCGAGCCAGGGCGCGAGACCCAGTACTTC. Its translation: CASSPEPGRETQYF.

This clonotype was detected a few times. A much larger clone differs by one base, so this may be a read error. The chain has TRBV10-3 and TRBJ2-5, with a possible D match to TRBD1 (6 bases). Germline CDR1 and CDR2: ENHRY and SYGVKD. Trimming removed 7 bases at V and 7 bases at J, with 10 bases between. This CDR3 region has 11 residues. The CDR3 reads CAIMVRGTQYF. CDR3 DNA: TGTGCCATCATGGTCAGGGGGACCCAGTACTTC.

The CDR3 protein is CASRPAGLHYGYTF. As DNA, the CDR3 is TGTGCCAGCCGTCCAGCGGGACTTCACTATGGCTACACCTTC. V usage is TRBV6-2 or TRBV6-3 and J usage is TRBJ1-2, with D possibly TRBD1 on 5 matching bases. V was cut by 8 bases and J by 3 bases, with 16 bases left in between. Germline V gene sequence: CDR1 MNHEY, CDR2 SVGEGT. There are 14 residues in the CDR3.

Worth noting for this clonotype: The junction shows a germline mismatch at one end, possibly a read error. The CDR3 bases are TGCAGCGTAGACAAAAGGAGTAGCAATACGCGGTATTTT. It translates to CSVDKRSSNTRYF. V usage is TRBV29-1 and J usage is TRBJ2-3; D remains unclear. Germline V gives CDR1 SQVTM, CDR2 ANQGSEA. The CDR3 has 13 amino acids.